Listed below are T cell receptor beta chains from one sample, sequenced in a study of blood T cells in healthy people across ages. Each CDR3 protein gets one entry after TCRdb re-called the 5' RACE reads with MiXCR. The table has 750,000 to 950,000 distinct CDR3 sequences, 29% seen once. The same specimen was also included in a second study, on T cells of mothers and their children.

The sample taken for sequencing was blood. The receptors were gathered from a woman in her forties in good health. The CDR3 runs from the conserved cysteine through the conserved F or W. A D gene is named only where the DNA matches it firmly. The listing skips clone size in some rows; elsewhere it reads once, few, many or a size class.

j_call v_call d_call clone_size cdr3_nt cdr3_aa
TRBJ2-5 TRBV5-1 TRBD1 few TGCGCCAGCAGCTGGCCGGGACAGCAAGAGACCCAGTACTTC CASSWPGQQETQYF
TRBJ2-3 TRBV19 - few TGTGCCAGTAGCTTGACTAGAAGAAGGGTAGATACGCAGTATTTT CASSLTRRRVDTQYF
TRBJ2-6 TRBV29-1 TRBD1 many TGCAGCGCGGGACAGGGGAGCTCTGGGGCCAACGTCCTGACTTTC CSAGQGSSGANVLTF
TRBJ2-3 TRBV28 TRBD1 few TGTGCCAGCTGTGACAGGGGGCGCATTCCGTATACGCAGTATTTT CASCDRGRIPYTQYF
TRBJ2-1 TRBV29-1 TRBD2 - TGCAGCACACCGACTAGCGGGGGGTACAATGAGCAGTTCTTC CSTPTSGGYNEQFF
TRBJ1-1 TRBV2 - - TGTGCCAGCGTACAAGGACACCTGAACACTGAAGCTTTCTTT CASVQGHLNTEAFF
TRBJ2-1 TRBV28 - few TGTGCCAGCAGTTCCTCGGGGGATATCCTCAATGAGCAGTTCTTC CASSSSGDILNEQFF
TRBJ2-7 TRBV5-1 TRBD1 many TGCGCCAGCCAGTCCGGGACAGGGGCCTACGAGCAGTACTTC CASQSGTGAYEQYF
TRBJ2-1 TRBV5-1 TRBD2 - TGCGCCAGCACACTAGCGCCCGTCTACAATGAGCAGTTCTTC CASTLAPVYNEQFF
TRBJ2-3 TRBV6-2/TRBV6-3 - few TGTGCCAGCAGGTTGGGGGGCCGACAGGGTACGCAGTATTTT CASRLGGRQGTQYF
TRBJ2-7 TRBV20-1 - few TGCAGTGCTAGAGAATACGATTTGGGGAGGAGGCACGAGCAGTACTTC CSAREYDLGRRHEQYF
TRBJ2-1 TRBV7-9 - many TGTGCCAGCAGCTTAGGTGCGGGGACGAATGAGCAGTTCTTC CASSLGAGTNEQFF
TRBJ2-1 TRBV3-1 - - TGTGCCAGCAGCCGGACACCCCTATTCTCCTACAATGAGCAGTTCTTC CASSRTPLFSYNEQFF
TRBJ2-7 TRBV2 - many TGTGCCAGCAGCTTTTACAGGGAGGTAGACGAGCAGTACTTC CASSFYREVDEQYF
TRBJ2-7 TRBV12-3/TRBV12-4 TRBD2 many TGTGCCAGCAGTTTAGTTGGACTAGGAGGCGAGCAGTACTTC CASSLVGLGGEQYF
TRBJ2-5 TRBV6-2/TRBV6-3 - - TGTGCCAGCAGTTACCCTGCAGGGGATGAGCAGTACTTC CASSYPAGDEQYF
TRBJ2-1 TRBV12-3/TRBV12-4 - - TGTGCGACCTTAGCACCGCGTGTACCGTACAATGAGCAGTTCTTC CATLAPRVPYNEQFF
TRBJ1-1 TRBV5-1 - few TGCGCCAGCAGCCAGGCAGGGATCGCTGAAGCTTTCTTT CASSQAGIAEAFF
TRBJ1-6 TRBV4-2 - - TGTGCCAGCAGCCAAGATCGGGGTGGGGATTCACCCCTCCACTTT CASSQDRGGDSPLHF
TRBJ2-3 TRBV7-8 TRBD2 - TGTGCCAGCGAACACCCCGGACTAGCGGGCGCAGATACGCAGTATTTT CASEHPGLAGADTQYF
TRBJ1-2 TRBV29-1 - many TGCAGCTCATCTAGGGACACCGAGGCGTATGGCTACACCTTC CSSSRDTEAYGYTF
TRBJ1-4 TRBV12-3/TRBV12-4 TRBD1 few TGTGCCAGCAGAAGTAGAGACAGGGTTGGAGAAAAACTGTTTTTT CASRSRDRVGEKLFF
TRBJ2-3 TRBV14 - - TGTGCCAGCAGTTCCCTCGGAGAAGCGCAGGGTACAGATACGCAGTATTTT CASSSLGEAQGTDTQYF
TRBJ2-3 TRBV4-2 TRBD2 - TGTGCCAGCAGCCGAGATGGGCGGGGGGGCACAGATACGCAGTATTTT CASSRDGRGGTDTQYF
TRBJ2-1 TRBV20-1 - - TGCAGTGCTAAGACGAGTTCCAGGGGAGAAAATGAGCAGGTCTTC CSAKTSSRGENEQVF
TRBJ2-7 TRBV28 - - TGTGCGTGCAGTGGCGGCGGGTCCACCTACGAGCAGTACTTC CACSGGGSTYEQYF
TRBJ2-7 TRBV7-2 TRBD1 - TGTGCCAGCAGCTCAGTACAGGGGATCGACGAGCAGTACTTC CASSSVQGIDEQYF
TRBJ2-1 TRBV4-1 TRBD2 - TGCGCCAGCACCTCAAGGGGCCTAGCGGGGAACTACAATGAGCAGTTCTTC CASTSRGLAGNYNEQFF
TRBJ2-5 TRBV9 TRBD2 - TGTGCCAGCAGCGTAGAAGAGCGGGGGGGAAAGCAAGAGACCCAGTACTTC CASSVEERGGKQETQYF
TRBJ2-1 TRBV20-1 TRBD1 many TGCAGTGGTGGGACAGGGGGCGATGAGCAGTTCTTC CSGGTGGDEQFF
TRBJ2-5 TRBV5-1 - - TGCGCCAGCAGCTTGGACGGGCTGGGGGAGCAGTACTTC CASSLDGLGEQYF
TRBJ1-1 TRBV5-6 - - TGTGCCAGCAGCTTGGGTCCAGGATCCACTGAAGCTTTCTTT CASSLGPGSTEAFF